A single sample is the source of the 22 T cell receptor beta chains below, sequenced in a study of regulatory T cells in long-lasting Graves disease. Sample time point: newly diagnosed GD, antithyroid drugs for less than 3 months. The TCR library was prepared using RNA isolated from PBMCs. With iRepertoire HTBI primers and Arm-PCR of CDR3 regions, TCR beta libraries were built. TCRdb used MiXCR to reprocess the multiplex PCR reads, holding one entry per CDR3 protein. This table holds around 420,000 distinct CDR3 sequences, about 15% found once. The same data also went into a second study, on T cells in Graves' hyperthyroidism and ophthalmopathy.

The specimen was peripheral blood mononuclear cells (PBMCs), collected at new diagnosis, from a patient treated with antithyroid drugs. These receptors were obtained from a woman between 40 and 55 years old with Graves disease.

This clonotype was detected only a few times. This chain joins TRBV6-1 and TRBJ2-2; 12 nucleotides align to TRBD2. The germline V gene encodes CDR1 MNHNS and CDR2 SASEGT. After removal of 5 bases from V and 0 bases from J, the junction contained 7 bases not matched to a gene. The CDR3 extends over 18 amino acids. The CDR3 loop reads CASSPTSGSLTNTGELFF. The CDR3 region has the DNA TGTGCCAGCAGTCCGACTAGCGGGAGCCTTACGAACACCGGGGAGCTGTTTTTT.

The gene calls are TRBV12-3 or TRBV12-4 and TRBJ1-4; TRBD1 is a possible D gene (6 bases). V lost 6 bases and J lost 2, with 13 bases in between. This CDR3 is 15 amino acids long. CDR3 residues: CASSIQGYTNEKLFF. The CDR3 bases are TGTGCCAGCAGCATCCAGGGGTATACTAATGAAAAACTGTTTTTT.

Concerning this clonotype: A read error may explain this, as a much larger clone is one base away. This chain uses TRBV28 with TRBJ2-1, with 10 bases aligning to TRBD2. The length of the CDR3 is 15 residues. The germline V gene encodes CDR1 MDHEN and CDR2 SYDVKM. V trimming: 7 bases; J trimming: 10 bases; junction bases outside the gene matches: 13. The DNA of the CDR3 is TGTGCCAGCACCGACCCTAGCGGGAGTTACTACGAGCAGTTCTTC. This codes for CASTDPSGSYYEQFF. The full variable domain, in which reference TRBV28 and TRBJ2-1 provide the parts outside the CDR3, is DVKVTQSSRYLVKRTGEKVFLECVQDMDHENMFWYRQDPGLGLRLIYFSYDVKMKEKGDIPEGYSVSREKKERFSLILESASTNQTSMYLCASTDPSGSYYEQFFGPGTRLTVL.

This sequence joins TRBV9 and TRBJ2-1, with TRBD2 matching over 10 bases. V was clipped by 0 bases and J by 4 bases; unmatched bases: 4. The CDR3 runs 16 residues. Germline V gene lookup returns CDR1 SGDLS and CDR2 YYNGEE. The CDR3 loop is CASSVGASGSYNEQFF. The CDR3 DNA follows: TGTGCCAGCAGCGTAGGGGCTAGCGGGAGTTACAATGAGCAGTTCTTC.

DNA for the CDR3: TGTGCCAGTAGGAGGTGGGGGACATACACTGAAGCTTTCTTT. Encoded protein: CASRRWGTYTEAFF. The chain employs TRBV19 and TRBJ1-1; TRBD1 might be the D (6 bases). Trimming stripped 6 bases from V and 3 bases from J, with 14 bases between. The CDR3 length is 14 residues. Germline CDR1 reads LNHDA; CDR2 reads SQIVND (reference sequence).

The CDR3 bases are TGCGCCAGCAGCTTGGGCGGACAGGGGGCCTATCAGCCCCAGCATTTT. Its protein product is CASSLGGQGAYQPQHF. This chain joins TRBV5-1 and TRBJ1-5, with 11 nucleotides matching TRBD1. V trimming: 0 bases; J trimming: 5 bases; junction bases outside the gene matches: 4. The CDR3 spans 16 residues. The V gene's germline CDR1 is SGHRS and CDR2 YFSETQ. Full variable domain (remainder filled in from reference TRBV5-1 and TRBJ1-5): KAGVTQTPRYLIKTRGQQVTLSCSPISGHRSVSWYQQTPGQGLQFLFEYFSETQRNKGNFPGRFSGRQFSNSRSEMNVSTLELGDSALYLCASSLGGQGAYQPQHFGDGTRLSIL.

The chain links TRBV9 to TRBJ2-3; 7 bases map to TRBD2. The length of the CDR3 is 16 residues. Germline CDR1 reads SGDLS; CDR2 reads YYNGEE. J gave up 1 base and V 3 bases, and 8 bases lay outside the gene matches. CDR3 bases: TGTGCCAGCAGCGCCAGAGCGGGGCAACGCACAGATACGCAGTATTTT. It codes for CASSARAGQRTDTQYF.

The V and J genes are TRBV20-1 and TRBJ1-2, with TRBD1 as a possible D gene (5 bases). This CDR3 has 15 amino acids. Germline V lookup: CDR1 DFQATT, CDR2 SNEGSKA (reference sequence). The V and J ends lost 3 bases and 8 bases respectively, with 22 bases between them. DNA of the CDR3: TGCAGTGCTAGGGCATGGGGCGAACTAAAGGGGGGCTACACCTTC. Translation gives CSARAWGELKGGYTF.

In its sample, this clonotype was seen many times. This chain links TRBV20-1 with TRBJ1-5; 9 nucleotides align to TRBD1. The V segment lost 5 bases and the J segment 5 bases; nucleotides outside the gene matches: 4. The CDR3 contains 13 residues. CDR1 is DFQATT and CDR2 is SNEGSKA in the germline V gene (reference sequence). The CDR3 sequence is CSAGQGTDQPQHF. The CDR3, as DNA: TGCAGTGCTGGACAGGGGACGGATCAGCCCCAGCATTTT.

This clonotype was counted ten times or more. The rearrangement joins TRBV12-3 or TRBV12-4 to TRBJ2-1, with no clear D. CDR3 size: 14 residues. Trimming removed 3 bases at V and 2 bases at J, with 8 bases between. The CDR3 loop reads CASSFGRTYNEQFF. CDR3 DNA sequence: TGTGCCAGCAGTTTCGGGCGGACCTACAATGAGCAGTTCTTC.

There are a few counts of this clonotype. The chain joins TRBV6-2 or TRBV6-3 to TRBJ2-1; D is uncertain. V lost 7 bases to trimming and J lost 5 bases, with 12 bases between them. CDR3 size: 13 residues. Germline V gene sequence: CDR1 MNHEY, CDR2 SVGEGT. DNA for the CDR3: TGTGCCAGCATTTTGCACGTAAACAATGAGCAGTTCTTC. Protein: CASILHVNNEQFF.

At least ten counts were recorded for this clonotype. The chain is built from TRBV28 and TRBJ1-1; 7 bases are a match to TRBD1. Germline V gene sequence: CDR1 MDHEN, CDR2 SYDVKM. The trim removed 8 bases at V and 0 bases at J, leaving 6 bases unmatched. CDR3 length equals 14 residues. The CDR3 nucleotides read TGTGCCAGCTTCCAGGGGGGGATGAACACTGAAGCTTTCTTT. This codes for CASFQGGMNTEAFF.

This clonotype was seen ten or more times. The chain recombines TRBV11-1 with TRBJ2-1; tentatively, D is TRBD2 (7 bases). V was pared by 6 bases and J by 2 bases, with 14 bases between. This CDR3 comprises 15 residues. Per the germline V gene, CDR1 is SGHAT and CDR2 is FQDESV (reference sequence). CDR3 region: CASSRGEGPYNEQFF. The CDR3 DNA sequence: TGTGCCAGCAGTAGGGGGGAGGGCCCCTACAATGAGCAGTTCTTC.

The gene calls are TRBV7-9 and TRBJ1-5; TRBD1 might be the D (5 bases). Trimming cost V 1 base and J 3 bases, with 16 bases left between them. Germline CDR1 SEHNR, CDR2 FQNEAQ (reference sequence). This CDR3 is built from 17 residues. Written as DNA, the CDR3 is TGTGCCAGCAGCTTAGGGTTTGGCAGGGAACACAATCAGCCCCAGCATTTT. The encoded protein is CASSLGFGREHNQPQHF.

This clonotype has a handful of counts. A much larger clone lies one base from this, so it may be a read error. This chain links TRBV11-2 with TRBJ2-2; D remains unclear. This CDR3 comprises 14 residues. Germline CDR1 reads SGHAT; CDR2 reads FQNNGV. CDR3 DNA sequence: TGTGCCAGCAGCTTTCTCGTGAACGCCGGGGAGCTGTTTTTT. It specifies CASSFLVNAGELFF.

The CDR3 DNA reads TGTGCCAGCAGCTGGGCTCGACAGGAACCTGGCTCCGATACGCAGTATTTT. Encoded protein: CASSWARQEPGSDTQYF. The J gene is TRBJ2-3, the V gene TRBV7-9, with D possibly TRBD1 on 6 matching bases. V lost 4 bases and J lost 6, with 23 bases in between. Germline CDR1 reads SEHNR; CDR2 reads FQNEAQ (reference sequence). The CDR3 covers 17 residues.

In this sample, this clonotype turned up a few times. Just one base apart from a much larger clone, this may be a read error. V gene TRBV7-2 combines with J gene TRBJ1-5; a possible D gene is TRBD1 (5 bases). The CDR3 contains 13 residues. The germline gives CDR1 SGHTA, CDR2 FQGNSA. The V end was cut by 5 bases, the J end by 8 bases, with 13 bases between. The CDR3 DNA follows: TGTGCCAGCAGCCCCCTAGGGACGGAGCCCCAGCATTTT. Amino acids: CASSPLGTEPQHF.

In this sample, this clonotype turned up many times. This chain links TRBV7-2 with TRBJ1-5, with D uncertain. Trimming left V 4 bases short and J 4 bases short, with 11 bases between. This CDR3 spans 14 amino acids. Germline CDR1 is SGHTA and CDR2 is FQGNSA. The CDR3 DNA follows: TGTGCCAGCAGCTCCTCGGCCCAAAATCAGCCCCAGCATTTT. Protein sequence: CASSSSAQNQPQHF. The full variable domain, in which reference TRBV7-2 and TRBJ1-5 provide the parts outside the CDR3, is GAGVSQSPSNKVTEKGKDVELRCDPISGHTALYWYRQSLGQGLEFLIYFQGNSAPDKSGLPSDRFSAERTGGSVSTLTIQRTQQEDSAVYLCASSSSAQNQPQHFGDGTRLSIL.

The rearrangement links TRBV7-8 to TRBJ1-5; the match to TRBD1 covers 7 bases. The CDR3 runs to 16 residues. Per germline, CDR1 SGHVS and CDR2 FQNEAQ. V was pared by 5 bases and J by 4 bases, with 11 bases of the junction left unmatched. The chain's CDR3 is CASSPSGTDRNQPQHF. Written as DNA, the CDR3 is TGTGCCAGCAGCCCCTCCGGGACAGATAGAAATCAGCCCCAGCATTTT.

This clonotype showed up many times. This chain joins TRBV11-2 and TRBJ1-2, with D tentatively TRBD1 (5 bases). V was trimmed by 5 bases and J by 4 bases, leaving 14 bases between them. Germline V gene data show CDR1 as SGHAT and CDR2 as FQNNGV. This CDR3 is 14 amino acids long. Here the CDR3 reads CASSPPVQGYGYTF. DNA for the CDR3: TGTGCCAGCAGCCCTCCTGTGCAGGGCTATGGCTACACCTTC.

The sample holds a few counts of this clonotype. At one end, the junction sequence differs from germline, possibly due to a read error. The chain uses TRBV27 and TRBJ2-7; D gene ambiguous. The CDR3 loop spans 13 amino acids. The germline V gene encodes CDR1 MNHEY and CDR2 SMNVEV (reference sequence). The CDR3 region is CAGSLGPSYEQYF. CDR3 bases: TGTGCCGGCAGTTTAGGACCTTCCTACGAGCAGTACTTC.

J is TRBJ2-7 and V is TRBV29-1, with 8 bases identical to TRBD2. CDR1 SQVTM and CDR2 ANQGSEA come from the germline V gene. The CDR3 has 13 residues. V was pared by 2 bases and J by 3 bases, with 3 bases of the junction left unmatched. CDR3 DNA: TGCAGCGTTGAAAGCGGGAGCCTCTACGAGCAGTACTTC. Protein sequence: CSVESGSLYEQYF.